The rows below give T cell receptor beta chains drawn from one sample of a study of blood T cell dynamics during melanoma immunotherapy. Using immunoSEQ multiplex PCR, the repertoire was profiled, and TCRdb retains in-frame clones only, with some absent. This sample has around 14,000 clones, with over 75% found just once. The specimen was blood, collected from a patient treated with checkpoint blockade. These receptor sequences come from a human donor with melanoma. The CDR3 runs from the conserved cysteine through the conserved F or W. D genes are given only for firm matches. Size tells how often a clone was seen (once, few, many) or the class of an expanded clone, and some rows leave it out.

V: TRBV6-4
D: TRBD1
length: 13
J: TRBJ1-1
size: once
CDR3: CERPGQGNTEAFF
DNA: TGTGAGAGACCGGGACAGGGTAACACTGAAGCTTTCTTT

V: TRBV29-1
D: TRBD2
length: 14
J: TRBJ2-5
size: .
CDR3: CSVEPAGVQETQYF
DNA: TGCAGCGTTGAACCAGCGGGGGTTCAAGAGACCCAGTACTTC

V: TRBV15
D: TRBD1
length: 12
J: TRBJ1-2
size: .
CDR3: CATSRTGSGYTF
DNA: TGTGCCACCAGCAGGACAGGGTCTGGCTACACCTTC

V: TRBV11-2
D: TRBD1
length: 16
J: TRBJ1-3
size: .
CDR3: CASSSQDRSSGNTIYF
DNA: TGTGCCAGCAGCTCCCAGGACAGGTCATCTGGAAACACCATATATTTT

V: TRBV5-8
D: TRBD1
length: 15
J: TRBJ1-1
size: .
CDR3: CASSRKGTGSKGAFF
DNA: TGTGCCAGCAGCCGGAAAGGGACAGGGTCTAAGGGAGCTTTCTTT

V: TRBV18
D: TRBD2
length: 16
J: TRBJ2-3
size: .
CDR3: CASSPKTSGGADTQYF
DNA: TGTGCCAGCTCACCAAAGACTAGCGGGGGGGCGGATACGCAGTATTTT

V: TRBV7-9
D: TRBD1
length: 14
J: TRBJ2-5
size: .
CDR3: CASRRDRGQETQYF
DNA: TGTGCCAGCAGACGGGACAGGGGGCAAGAGACCCAGTACTTC

V: TRBV7-9
D: .
length: 13
J: TRBJ2-7
size: .
CDR3: CASRAAGSYEQYF
DNA: TGTGCCAGTCGGGCGGCCGGCTCCTACGAGCAGTACTTC

V: TRBV6-1
D: .
length: 15
J: TRBJ1-4
size: .
CDR3: CASSGTGGDNEKLFF
DNA: TGTGCCAGCAGTGGAACGGGGGGCGATAATGAAAAACTGTTTTTT

V: TRBV11-2
D: .
length: 16
J: TRBJ1-5
size: .
CDR3: CASSLVGGGDDQPQHF
DNA: TGTGCCAGCAGCTTAGTGGGAGGGGGGGACGATCAGCCCCAGCATTTT

V: TRBV13
D: .
length: 15
J: TRBJ1-2
size: .
CDR3: CASSWYGAGDYGYTF
DNA: TGTGCCAGCAGCTGGTACGGGGCAGGTGACTATGGCTACACCTTC

V: TRBV11-2
D: .
length: 15
J: TRBJ2-7
size: .
CDR3: CASSLGTGYSYEQYF
DNA: TGTGCCAGCAGCTTAGGGACTGGTTACTCCTACGAGCAGTACTTC

V: TRBV4-1
D: .
length: 14
J: TRBJ1-2
size: .
CDR3: CASSQGVNLYGYTF
DNA: TGCGCCAGCAGCCAAGGTGTGAACCTCTATGGCTACACCTTC

V: TRBV14
D: .
length: 13
J: TRBJ2-7
size: .
CDR3: CASSPNLVGEQYF
DNA: TGTGCCAGCAGCCCCAACCTAGTGGGCGAGCAGTACTTC

V: TRBV9
D: TRBD1
length: 15
J: TRBJ2-1
size: .
CDR3: CASSVTTGVDHEQFF
DNA: TGTGCCAGCAGCGTTACGACAGGGGTAGATCATGAGCAGTTCTTC

V: TRBV10-1
D: .
length: 15
J: TRBJ2-1
size: .
CDR3: CASSVDSILSNEQFF
DNA: TGCGCCAGCAGTGTTGACTCCATACTGAGCAATGAGCAGTTCTTC

V: TRBV5-4
D: TRBD2
length: 16
J: TRBJ2-1
size: .
CDR3: CASSRSGGGTPNEQFF
DNA: TGTGCCAGCAGCCGTAGCGGGGGAGGAACCCCAAATGAGCAGTTCTTC

V: TRBV5-6
D: .
length: 17
J: TRBJ2-2
size: .
CDR3: CASSLTIGLSGTGELFF
DNA: TGTGCCAGCAGCTTGACGATAGGGCTTAGCGGCACCGGGGAGCTGTTTTTT

V: TRBV29-1
D: .
length: 13
J: TRBJ1-1
size: .
CDR3: CSVESGFSTEAFF
DNA: TGCAGCGTTGAATCAGGGTTTAGTACTGAAGCTTTCTTT

V: TRBV6-5
D: .
length: 13
J: TRBJ1-1
size: .
CDR3: CASSLMTEYEAFF
DNA: TGTGCCAGCAGCCTTATGACCGAATATGAAGCTTTCTTT

V: TRBV2
D: TRBD1
length: 15
J: TRBJ1-2
size: .
CDR3: CATRPETGVNYGYTF
DNA: TGTGCCACACGCCCCGAGACAGGGGTGAACTATGGCTACACCTTC

V: TRBV6-6
D: TRBD2
length: 15
J: TRBJ2-5
size: .
CDR3: CASSPSAGEAGEQYF
DNA: TGTGCCAGCAGTCCCTCGGCGGGGGAGGCAGGTGAGCAGTACTTC

V: TRBV30
D: .
length: 14
J: TRBJ2-2
size: .
CDR3: CAWRPTGNTGELFF
DNA: TGTGCCTGGAGACCGACAGGCAACACCGGGGAGCTGTTTTTT

V: TRBV9
D: .
length: 15
J: TRBJ2-1
size: .
CDR3: CASSVTGVGGNEQFF
DNA: TGTGCCAGCAGCGTCACTGGGGTCGGGGGCAATGAGCAGTTCTTC

V: TRBV7-2
D: TRBD2
length: 16
J: TRBJ2-5
size: .
CDR3: CASSPWASGLQETQYF
DNA: TGTGCCAGCAGCCCCTGGGCTAGCGGGCTTCAAGAGACCCAGTACTTC